The present TCR beta chain was sequenced within a study of cytomegalovirus exposure and HLA in healthy donors. Study-level background: Samples from HLA-typed donors yielded about 80 million unique TCRs in an early data release.

PCR amplification relied on 60 Vbeta primers (plus 13 Jbeta primers). Here immunoSEQ multiplex PCR was the method, and the copy in TCRdb shows in-frame clones only, minus some. The table records some 190,000 clones, more than 80% of them present only once. Per germline, CDR1 SGHDT and CDR2 YYEEEE. The J segment lost 2 bases and the V segment lost 2 bases, leaving 6 bases of the junction unmatched. CDR3 length equals 15 residues. This sequence joins TRBV5-6 and TRBJ1-1, with TRBD1 matching 7 bases. This receptor was obtained from a male donor in good health and CMV-seronegative. Sequences were obtained from PBMCs. This chain's CDR3 is CASSFPDRANTEAFF. The CDR3 bases are TGTGCCAGCAGCTTCCCAGACAGGGCCAACACTGAAGCTTTCTTT.